The 10 T cell receptor beta chains presented below share a single source sample, sequenced in a study of T-cell memory formation after mild COVID-19. TCRdb re-called the 5' RACE reads through MiXCR, storing one row per CDR3 protein. The table lists 400,000 to 500,000 distinct CDR3 sequences, 24% of them singletons. Sequenced material: PBMCs or a T cell subset sorted from them (not recorded which). These receptors all come from an adult woman who had mild COVID-19 (a few samples of this study predate the infection). Cell type and time point are not known.

This clonotype was seen more than once but under ten times. J is TRBJ2-1 and V is TRBV24-1; TRBD2 matches 13 bases. The germline CDR1 and CDR2 sequences are KGHDR and SFDVKD. CDR3 length: 16 amino acids. Germline trimming cut 4 bases from V and 7 bases from J; bases unmatched to any gene: 6. The CDR3 DNA follows: TGTGCCACCAGTGAGACTAGCGGGAGGCGGGGGAATGAGCAGTTCTTC. Protein sequence: CATSETSGRRGNEQFF.

The chain recombines TRBV24-1 with TRBJ2-2; TRBD1 is a possible D gene (6 bases). The CDR3 is made up of 14 amino acids. Germline loops: CDR1 KGHDR, CDR2 SFDVKD. Trimming cost V 5 bases and J 1 base, with 7 bases left between them. DNA of the CDR3: TGTGCCACCAGTGCACAGGGGAACACCGGGGAGCTGTTTTTT. Its protein is CATSAQGNTGELFF.

CDR3 residues: CASSYSEKQTQYF. The CDR3 DNA follows: TGTGCCAGCAGTTACTCGGAGAAACAGACCCAGTACTTC. The V and J genes are TRBV6-5 and TRBJ2-5; D gene ambiguous. The CDR3 has 13 amino acids. Trimming pared 0 bases from V and 6 bases from J, leaving 8 bases between. Germline V gene data show CDR1 as MNHEY and CDR2 as SVGAGI.

This clonotype showed up just a few times. The genes are TRBV7-8 and TRBJ2-2; the D gene is possibly TRBD1 (5 bases). Germline CDR1 SGHVS, CDR2 FQNEAQ. Between the trimmed V and J ends, which lost 3 bases and 4 bases, there was a span of 9 bases. The CDR3 has 14 amino acids. The CDR3 region has the DNA TGTGCCAGCAGCTTCTCAGGGTTCACCGGGGAGCTGTTTTTT. Translated: CASSFSGFTGELFF.

This clonotype was counted a few times. The J gene is TRBJ1-2, the V gene TRBV7-2, with 8 bases aligning to TRBD1. Germline V gene lookup returns CDR1 SGHTA and CDR2 FQGNSA. The V and J ends lost 2 bases and 6 bases, in that order; junction bases with no gene match: 2. This CDR3 contains 13 residues. The CDR3, as DNA: TGTGCCAGCAGCTTACAGGGGGCGCATGGCTACACCTTC. This codes for CASSLQGAHGYTF.

This chain links TRBV5-1 with TRBJ2-3; TRBD1 might be the D (6 bases). V was trimmed by 0 bases and J by 5 bases, leaving 16 bases between them. Per germline, CDR1 SGHRS and CDR2 YFSETQ. CDR3 length: 16 amino acids. Written as DNA, the CDR3 is TGCGCCAGCAGCTTGGAGAATTCACAGGGCGAAGATACGCAGTATTTT. Translated, it gives CASSLENSQGEDTQYF.

There are a few counts of this clonotype. V and J are TRBV6-2 or TRBV6-3 and TRBJ1-1; the D gene is possibly TRBD1 (5 bases). Deletions cut 8 bases from V and 1 base from J, with 14 bases between. Germline V gives CDR1 MNHEY, CDR2 SVGEGT. The CDR3 runs to 14 residues. CDR3 bases: TGTGCCAGCTCCCCGGGGGGAACGAACACTGAAGCTTTCTTT. Amino acids: CASSPGGTNTEAFF.

The CDR3 loop reads CASRTGQGSPGELFF. DNA of the CDR3: TGTGCCAGTAGAACCGGACAGGGGAGCCCCGGGGAGCTGTTTTTT. The J gene is TRBJ2-2, the V gene TRBV19; 9 bases are shared with TRBD1. This CDR3 region has 15 residues. Germline CDR1 and CDR2: LNHDA and SQIVND (reference sequence). The V and J ends lost 6 bases and 6 bases, in that order; junction bases with no gene match: 8.

This clonotype has only a few counts. The genes are TRBV5-8 and TRBJ1-1; 10 nucleotides line up with TRBD1. The CDR3 sequence is 18 residues long. The germline V gene has CDR1 SGHTS and CDR2 YDEGEE. The ends lost 2 bases at V and 3 bases at J; junction bases unmatched: 13. The DNA for the CDR3 is TGTGCCAGCAGCTTCGAAGGACAGGGGGTTCGAGGGTACACTGAAGCTTTCTTT. Translation: CASSFEGQGVRGYTEAFF.

The rearrangement uses TRBV29-1 and TRBJ2-2, with 7 bases that match TRBD1. The CDR3 runs 15 residues. V shed 5 bases and J 5 bases; nucleotides not matched to a gene: 11. CDR1 and CDR2 from the germline V gene are SQVTM and ANQGSEA. The CDR3 DNA reads as TGCAGCGTTTCCCCTAGGGCAGGGGGAACCGGGGAGCTGTTTTTT. Translation gives CSVSPRAGGTGELFF.